Presented here are 9 T cell receptor beta chains from one specimen sequenced in a study of blood T cell repertoires in COVID-19. The repertoire was sequenced with immunoSEQ multiplex PCR; TCRdb's copy has only in-frame clones and lacks some. The sample records just under 350,000 clones, under 95% being singletons. Sequenced: peripheral blood. The source of these receptors is a woman aged 18-30 years who had recovered from COVID-19.

The chain couples TRBV6-2 or TRBV6-3 to TRBJ2-1, with 14 bases fitting TRBD2. The V and J ends lost 4 bases and 8 bases, in that order; junction bases with no gene match: 7. This CDR3 has 16 residues. Germline CDR1 is MNHEY and CDR2 is SVGEGT. CDR3: CASSSRTSGRFHEQFF. CDR3 sequence (DNA): TGTGCCAGCAGTTCACGGACTAGCGGGAGGTTCCATGAGCAGTTCTTC.

The CDR3 reads CSIKTGGPNGYTF. CDR3 DNA sequence: TGCAGCATAAAGACAGGGGGCCCGAATGGCTACACCTTC. V and J are TRBV29-1 and TRBJ1-2; TRBD1 matches at 10 bases. Germline V gene data show CDR1 as SQVTM and CDR2 as ANQGSEA. V shed 8 bases, J shed 6 bases, and the junction held 9 bases outside the gene matches. The CDR3 runs 13 residues.

This chain links TRBV4-3 with TRBJ1-1; TRBD1 aligns across 11 bases. Germline assignment: CDR1 LGHNA and CDR2 YSLEER. With V trimmed by 3 bases and J by 0 bases, 9 bases remained unmatched. CDR3 size: 18 residues. The chain's CDR3 is CASSQLHGTGGLNTEAFF. The DNA of the CDR3 is TGCGCCAGCAGCCAGTTACACGGGACAGGGGGACTGAACACTGAAGCTTTCTTT.

The rearrangement joins TRBV11-2 to TRBJ2-1; possibly TRBD2 for D (5 bases). CDR3 size: 12 residues. V was clipped by 1 base and J by 12 bases, with 10 bases between them. CDR1 SGHAT and CDR2 FQNNGV come from the germline V gene. CDR3 nucleotides: TGTGCCAGCAGCTTAGGCGACTACTGGCAGTTCTTC. This sequence encodes CASSLGDYWQFF. The full variable domain, completed using reference TRBV11-2 and TRBJ2-1, is EAGVAQSPRYKIIEKRQSVAFWCNPISGHATLYWYQQILGQGPKLLIQFQNNGVVDDSQLPKDRFSAERLKGVDSTLKIQPAKLEDSAVYLCASSLGDYWQFFGPGTRLTVL.

The rearrangement uses TRBV7-2 and TRBJ1-5; 7 bases line up with TRBD1. The CDR3 runs 16 residues. Unmatched junction bases numbered 12, after V lost 4 bases and J lost 6 bases. Germline V gene lookup returns CDR1 SGHTA and CDR2 FQGNSA. CDR3 amino acids: CASSSDREMLRQPQHF. The CDR3 nucleotides read TGTGCCAGCAGCTCAGACAGGGAGATGCTCCGTCAGCCCCAGCATTTT. The entire variable domain, with the rest obtained from reference TRBV7-2 and TRBJ1-5, is as follows: GAGVSQSPSNKVTEKGKDVELRCDPISGHTALYWYRQSLGQGLEFLIYFQGNSAPDKSGLPSDRFSAERTGGSVSTLTIQRTQQEDSAVYLCASSSDREMLRQPQHFGDGTRLSIL.

Comment on this clone: Distinct nucleotide sequences in the sample also encode this CDR3. J is TRBJ1-6 and V is TRBV7-9; tentative D call: TRBD1 (6 bases). The V gene's germline CDR1 is SEHNR and CDR2 FQNEAQ (reference sequence). Trimming stripped 0 bases from V and 7 bases from J, with 7 bases between. The CDR3 has 14 amino acids. DNA for the CDR3: TGTGCCAGCAGCTTAGCCCAGGGGAATTCACCCCTCCACTTT. It codes for CASSLAQGNSPLHF.

The chain links TRBV6-2 or TRBV6-3 to TRBJ2-1; 8 bases are shared with TRBD1. CDR1 and CDR2 (germline): MNHEY, SVGEGT. The length of the CDR3 is 14 residues. V lost 4 bases, J lost 2 bases, and 1 base stayed unmatched. The CDR3 loop is CASSLTGAYNEQFF. The CDR3 region has the DNA TGTGCCAGCAGTTTGACAGGGGCCTACAATGAGCAGTTCTTC.

This clone was recorded once. The genes are TRBV6-5 and TRBJ2-3, with TRBD2 matching 8 bases. This CDR3 contains 13 residues. J gave up 3 bases and V 5 bases, and 1 base lay outside the gene matches. Germline V CDR1 and CDR2: MNHEY, SVGAGI. CDR3 coding DNA: TGTGCCAGCAGTCGCGGGAGGACAGATACGCAGTATTTT. It specifies CASSRGRTDTQYF.

The chain is built from TRBV27 and TRBJ2-6, with TRBD1 matching 7 bases. Germline CDR1 and CDR2: MNHEY and SMNVEV (reference sequence). After removal of 8 bases from V and 0 bases from J, the junction contained 10 bases not matched to a gene. The CDR3 totals 17 residues. The CDR3 sequence: CASGWDSLISGANVLTF. CDR3 DNA: TGTGCCAGCGGGTGGGACAGTTTAATCTCTGGGGCCAACGTCCTGACTTTC. The whole variable domain, filled in from reference TRBV27 and TRBJ2-6, reads EAQVTQNPRYLITVTGKKLTVTCSQNMNHEYMSWYRQDPGLGLRQIYYSMNVEVTDKGDVPEGYKVSRKEKRNFPLILESPSPNQTSLYFCASGWDSLISGANVLTFGAGSRLTVL.